These 8 T cell receptor beta chains originate from one sample sequenced in a study of OX40 agonist ivuxolimab in advanced cancers. Some clones are missing from TCRdb's copy, which holds only in-frame ones; the method was immunoSEQ multiplex PCR. The sample contains under 45,000 clones, 74% of which appear only once. Sequencing used CD4+ or CD8+ T cells sorted from blood, obtained in a trial of the OX40 agonist ivuxolimab. These receptor sequences come from an adult with an advanced solid tumor such as melanoma, head and neck, liver or kidney cancer.

The rearrangement links TRBV5-5 to TRBJ1-5; D call uncertain. With 0 bases removed from V and 2 bases from J, the gap between germline ends came to 12 bases. Germline CDR1 reads SGHKS; CDR2 reads YYEKEE (reference sequence). This CDR3 is 16 amino acids long. The CDR3 bases are TGTGCCAGCAGCTTGGGAGGGAGTGGGGGCAATCAGCCCCAGCATTTT. Translated, it gives CASSLGGSGGNQPQHF.

The J gene is TRBJ1-1, the V gene TRBV27; D is possibly TRBD1 (6 bases). Germline CDR1 MNHEY, CDR2 SMNVEV (reference sequence). CDR3 size: 14 residues. V dropped 5 bases and J dropped 5 bases, with 15 bases sitting between them. The chain's CDR3 is CASSTGTRKTEAFF. Written as DNA, the CDR3 is TGTGCCAGCAGTACCGGGACACGGAAAACTGAAGCTTTCTTT.

This clone has a count of ten or more. The chain has TRBV4-1 and TRBJ1-5, with 7 bases aligning to TRBD1. This CDR3 spans 16 amino acids. CDR1 and CDR2 (germline): MGHRA, YSYEKL. The V gene end was trimmed by 1 base and the J gene end by 3 bases; junction bases not matched to a gene: 6. The CDR3 reads CASSQGPGQLNQPQHF. The CDR3 DNA follows: TGCGCCAGCAGCCAAGGTCCGGGACAGCTCAATCAGCCCCAGCATTTT.

This clone has only a few counts. This rearrangement joins TRBV30 to TRBJ2-5; D perhaps matches TRBD2 (7 bases). With 6 bases removed from V and 4 bases from J, the gap between germline ends came to 18 bases. This CDR3 has 14 residues. The germline CDR1 and CDR2 sequences are GTSNPN and SVGIG (reference sequence). CDR3 coding DNA: TGTGCCTGTATATCGGGGGGCTCCGGAGAGACCCAGTACTTC. This gives the protein CACISGGSGETQYF.

The V gene is TRBV7-8, the J gene TRBJ2-5, with D hard to call. The CDR3 runs 16 residues. The V end was cut by 4 bases, the J end by 2 bases, with 17 bases between. Germline V gene data show CDR1 as SGHVS and CDR2 as FQNEAQ. This CDR3 is CASSSDGRYSQETQYF. Written as DNA, the CDR3 is TGTGCCAGCAGCTCAGACGGACGATACTCACAAGAGACCCAGTACTTC.

The gene calls are TRBV28 and TRBJ1-2; D uncertain. CDR1 and CDR2 from the germline V gene are MDHEN and SYDVKM. The V end lost 3 bases, the J end lost 8 bases, and 16 bases lay between the germline ends. The CDR3 has 14 amino acids. The CDR3 protein is CASSFGQQWRGYTF. In nucleotides, the CDR3 is TGTGCCAGCAGTTTCGGGCAACAGTGGAGAGGCTACACCTTC.

This clone rates as medium-sized. The J gene is TRBJ2-3, the V gene TRBV30, with no clear D. Trimming removed 0 bases from V and 2 bases from J, with 9 bases in between. Germline V gene sequence: CDR1 GTSNPN, CDR2 SVGIG (reference sequence). CDR3 size: 14 residues. CDR3 DNA sequence: TGTGCCTGGAGTGTAGGTGGAAACACAGATACGCAGTATTTT. This sequence encodes CAWSVGGNTDTQYF. The full variable domain, completed using reference TRBV30 and TRBJ2-3, is SQTIHQWPATLVQPVGSPLSLECTVEGTSNPNLYWYRQAAGRGLQLLFYSVGIGQISSEVPQNLSASRPQDRQFILSSKKLLLSDSGFYLCAWSVGGNTDTQYFGPGTRLTVL.

This chain links TRBV4-1 with TRBJ1-1; D gene ambiguous. Per germline, CDR1 MGHRA and CDR2 YSYEKL. V lost 0 bases and J lost 3, with 11 bases in between. CDR3 length equals 15 residues. This CDR3 is CASSQEQTRDTEAFF. The CDR3, as DNA: TGCGCCAGCAGCCAAGAGCAGACAAGGGACACTGAAGCTTTCTTT.